This T cell receptor (beta chain) was retrieved from a study of cytomegalovirus exposure and HLA in healthy donors. Study summary: Most donors, 80% to 90% of a few hundred genotyped, fell in the Caucasian-associated ancestry cluster.

The CDR3 is 15 residues long. From germline, CDR1 is LNHDA and CDR2 SQIVND (reference sequence). V was trimmed by 0 bases and J by 4 bases, leaving 12 bases between them. The PCR used 60 Vbeta and 13 Jbeta primers. Here immunoSEQ multiplex PCR was the method, and the copy in TCRdb shows in-frame clones only, minus some. In the table there are approximately 160,000 clones, roughly 72% of which are singletons. This clone was found once. The TCR originated in a woman in her forties in good health and CMV-seronegative. V is TRBV19 and J is TRBJ2-5, with a possible D match to TRBD2 (6 bases). The sample consisted of PBMCs. CDR3 in amino acids: CASSIEEGQRETQYF. The CDR3 DNA sequence: TGTGCCAGTAGTATAGAGGAGGGTCAGCGAGAGACCCAGTACTTC.